The 16 T cell receptor beta chains given below trace back to one sample, sequenced in a study of resident and recirculating memory T cells in vitiligo. TCRdb's copy holds only in-frame clones and misses some; the assay was immunoSEQ multiplex PCR. The data hold fewer than 85,000 clones, with about 90% observed a single time. The specimen was blood. The receptors originated from a male donor with vitiligo.

This clone was seen just once. V is TRBV6-5 and J is TRBJ2-2, with 11 bases that match TRBD2. V lost 7 bases, J lost 3 bases, and 4 bases stayed unmatched. Per the germline V gene, CDR1 is MNHEY and CDR2 is SVGAGI. The CDR3 totals 15 residues. CDR3 sequence reads: CASTGTSGYTGELFF. The CDR3 DNA reads TGTGCCAGCACCGGGACTAGCGGTTACACCGGGGAGCTGTTTTTT.

This clone was found once. This rearrangement joins TRBV11-2 to TRBJ2-6; TRBD2 agrees at 9 bases. V lost 2 bases to trimming and J lost 0 bases; unmatched junction nucleotides: 5. This CDR3 spans 18 amino acids. CDR1 and CDR2 (germline): SGHAT, FQNNGV. CDR3 protein: CASSLRGGAYSGANVLTF. CDR3 sequence (DNA): TGTGCCAGCAGCTTACGCGGGGGGGCCTACTCTGGGGCCAACGTCCTGACTTTC.

This sequence joins TRBV11-2 and TRBJ2-7; 11 nucleotides line up with TRBD2. V shed 1 base and J 0 bases; nucleotides not matched to a gene: 8. This CDR3 region has 18 residues. CDR1 and CDR2 (germline): SGHAT, FQNNGV. CDR3 in amino acids: CASSLVTRTSGSSYEQYF. CDR3 sequence (DNA): TGTGCCAGCAGCTTAGTCACTCGGACTAGCGGGTCCTCCTACGAGCAGTACTTC.

This clone was seen only once. V usage is TRBV9 and J usage is TRBJ2-4; D unclear. The CDR3 totals 14 residues. Germline V gives CDR1 SGDLS, CDR2 YYNGEE. Trimming left V 0 bases short and J 4 bases short, with 8 bases between. For the CDR3, the DNA is TGTGCCAGCAGCGTAGGAGGCTTAAAAAACATTCAGTACTTC. It translates to CASSVGGLKNIQYF.

The V gene is TRBV23-1, the J gene TRBJ1-2, with D perhaps matching TRBD1 (5 bases). TRBV23-1 is assigned to the ORF class and has an uncertain function. V lost 4 bases and J 8 bases, leaving 20 bases between the germline ends. The CDR3 runs to 15 residues. The CDR3 coding sequence is TGCGCCAGCAGTCCCCCCCGGGCCGGGGGGTTGGGCTACACCTTC. Translating it yields CASSPPRAGGLGYTF.

The V call is TRBV28, the J call TRBJ2-3; 11 positions agree with TRBD2. Unmatched junction bases numbered 8, after V lost 3 bases and J lost 0 bases. CDR1 and CDR2 from the germline V gene are MDHEN and SYDVKM. This CDR3 contains 18 residues. This CDR3 is CASSFLAGGYWSTDTQYF. The DNA for the CDR3 is TGTGCCAGCAGTTTCCTAGCGGGAGGATACTGGAGCACAGATACGCAGTATTTT.

This chain links TRBV6-6 with TRBJ1-2; TRBD1 might be the D (5 bases). Trimming removed 6 bases from V and 1 base from J, with 12 bases in between. The germline CDR1 and CDR2 sequences are MNHNY and SVGAGI (reference sequence). CDR3 length equals 14 residues. In DNA form, the CDR3 reads TGTGCCAGCAGGTCCCAGACAGTTAACTATGGCTACACCTTC. It yields the protein CASRSQTVNYGYTF.

The chain links TRBV6-6 to TRBJ2-5, with D possibly being TRBD1 (7 bases). Trimming shortened V by 7 bases and J by 5 bases, and 17 bases separated the two germline ends. There are 14 residues in the CDR3. The germline V gene encodes CDR1 MNHNY and CDR2 SVGAGI (reference sequence). CDR3 in amino acids: CASTRRGLYETQYF. The CDR3 DNA reads as TGTGCCAGCACCCGGAGGGGGCTGTATGAGACCCAGTACTTC.

This clone was seen only a few times. V usage is TRBV7-9 and J usage is TRBJ1-1; D might be TRBD1 (5 bases). Germline V lookup: CDR1 SEHNR, CDR2 FQNEAQ (reference sequence). The CDR3 length is 15 residues. Trimming removed 3 bases at V and 3 bases at J, with 14 bases between. In nucleotides, the CDR3 is TGTGCCAGCAGCTTTCTAGGGACTATGGACACTGAAGCTTTCTTT. Protein: CASSFLGTMDTEAFF.

With respect to this clone: A read error may account for a junction end that differs from germline. The rearrangement uses TRBV7-8 and TRBJ2-7; maybe TRBD2 (5 bases). There are 15 residues in the CDR3. Germline V lookup: CDR1 SGHVS, CDR2 FQNEAQ. CDR3 residues: CASTLGWSGNDEQYF. The CDR3 coding sequence is TGTGCCAGCACCTTAGGATGGTCCGGGAACGACGAGCAGTACTTC.

The chain carries TRBV7-9 and TRBJ1-4; no reliable D call. This CDR3 comprises 14 residues. CDR1 is SEHNR, CDR2 FQNEAQ, per germline (reference sequence). V gave up 3 bases and J gave up 4 bases, with 9 bases separating them. Here the CDR3 reads CASSFNRYNEKLFF. The CDR3 DNA follows: TGTGCCAGCAGCTTTAACAGATATAATGAAAAACTGTTTTTT.

The chain carries TRBV5-4 and TRBJ2-5; D gene ambiguous. CDR1 is SGHNT and CDR2 is YYREEE in the germline V gene (reference sequence). V lost 4 bases to trimming and J lost 3 bases, with 16 bases between them. This CDR3 is 15 amino acids long. The CDR3 is CASSRPLQPKETQYF. The CDR3 region has the DNA TGTGCCAGCAGCCGGCCCCTACAGCCTAAAGAGACCCAGTACTTC.

The chain recombines TRBV6-1 with TRBJ2-7; perhaps TRBD1 as D (6 bases). Per the germline V gene, CDR1 is MNHNS and CDR2 is SASEGT. Between the trimmed V and J ends, which lost 9 bases and 3 bases, there was a span of 18 bases. The length of the CDR3 is 14 residues. Here the CDR3 reads CASFSGTTSYEQYF. The CDR3 nucleotides read TGTGCCAGTTTCTCTGGGACAACCAGCTACGAGCAGTACTTC.

V and J are TRBV28 and TRBJ2-7, with a tentative D call TRBD1 (6 bases). V was clipped by 6 bases and J by 3 bases, with 12 bases between them. Germline CDR1 and CDR2: MDHEN and SYDVKM. CDR3 length: 13 amino acids. The CDR3 region is CASRDSLNYEQYF. In nucleotides, the CDR3 is TGTGCCAGCAGGGACAGCTTAAACTACGAGCAGTACTTC.

This chain joins TRBV6-5 and TRBJ2-3, with 7 bases that match TRBD1. CDR3 size: 15 residues. Looked up from germline, CDR1 is MNHEY and CDR2 is SVGAGI. The ends lost 2 bases at V and 4 bases at J; junction bases unmatched: 6. CDR3 loop: CASSYTTGPADTQYF. Here the CDR3 DNA reads TGTGCCAGCAGTTACACGACAGGGCCCGCAGATACGCAGTATTTT.

This chain links TRBV5-5 with TRBJ1-4; 9 bases are a match to TRBD1. V shed 4 bases and J 7 bases; nucleotides not matched to a gene: 14. In germline, CDR1 is SGHKS, CDR2 YYEKEE (reference sequence). This CDR3 has 17 residues. The CDR3, as DNA: TGTGCCAGCAGCATCTCTCGGCCGGGACAGGGCTTTGAAAAACTGTTTTTT. Protein product: CASSISRPGQGFEKLFF. The full variable domain, in which reference TRBV5-5 and TRBJ1-4 provide the parts outside the CDR3, is DAGVTQSPTHLIKTRGQQVTLRCSPISGHKSVSWYQQVLGQGPQFIFQYYEKEERGRGNFPDRFSARQFPNYSSELNVNALLLGDSALYLCASSISRPGQGFEKLFFGSGTQLSVL.